The 26 T cell receptor beta chains presented below share a single source sample, sequenced in a study of OX40 agonist ivuxolimab in advanced cancers. Repertoires were generated with immunoSEQ multiplex PCR, while TCRdb's copy carries only in-frame clones and drops some. The sample has tens of thousands of clones, approximately 90% seen once. Sequencing was performed on CD4+ or CD8+ T cells sorted from blood, taken in a trial of the OX40 agonist ivuxolimab. The receptors stem from an adult with an advanced solid tumor such as melanoma, head and neck, liver or kidney cancer.

The chain carries TRBV29-1 and TRBJ1-1; D is possibly TRBD1 (5 bases). There are 14 residues in the CDR3. Trimming removed 1 base from V and 1 base from J, with 10 bases in between. CDR1 is SQVTM, CDR2 ANQGSEA, per germline. CDR3: CSVEGGSGNTEAFF. CDR3 DNA: TGCAGCGTTGAAGGGGGGAGTGGGAACACTGAAGCTTTCTTT.

As concerns this clone: One junction end disagrees with the germline gene, perhaps due to a read error. The rearrangement joins TRBV19 to TRBJ2-2; 12 bases agree with TRBD2. This CDR3 region has 15 residues. Per the germline V gene, CDR1 is LNHDA and CDR2 is SQIVND (reference sequence). CDR3 nucleotide sequence: TGTGCCAGTAGTTCTCGGACTAGCGGGACCGGGGAGCTGCTTTTT. Translating gives CASSSRTSGTGELLF.

The chain uses TRBV4-3 and TRBJ2-3; possibly TRBD1 for D (6 bases). The germline V gene has CDR1 LGHNA and CDR2 YSLEER. V was trimmed by 0 bases and J by 5 bases, leaving 18 bases between them. This CDR3 region has 17 residues. The CDR3 DNA sequence: TGCGCCAGCAGCCAAGATAATGTGGCCAGGGGCAAAGATACGCAGTATTTT. It is translated as CASSQDNVARGKDTQYF.

This rearrangement joins TRBV28 to TRBJ2-3, with TRBD2 matching 10 bases. CDR3 length equals 14 residues. Trimming took 7 bases from V and 6 from J; bases not matched to a gene: 7. Germline CDR1 is MDHEN and CDR2 is SYDVKM. The CDR3 coding sequence is TGTGCCAGCACCGCTAGCGGGGGTGGGGATACGCAGTATTTT. Its protein product is CASTASGGGDTQYF.

V is TRBV12-5 and J is TRBJ1-5; no clear D gene. The CDR3 extends over 14 amino acids. The V end was cut by 3 bases, the J end by 1 base, with 7 bases between. CDR1 is LGHNT, CDR2 FRNRAP, per germline. Here the CDR3 DNA reads TGTGCTAGTGGTTTCGGTTTAAGCAATCAGCCCCAGCATTTT. Its protein product is CASGFGLSNQPQHF.

Only one count was recorded for this clone. This chain links TRBV13 with TRBJ2-1; the match to TRBD1 covers 8 bases. The CDR3 totals 15 residues. The germline CDR1 and CDR2 sequences are PRHDT and FYEKMQ (reference sequence). The V and J ends lost 5 bases and 0 bases, in that order; junction bases with no gene match: 3. The CDR3 nucleotides are TGTGCCAGCAGCCGAACAGGGGGCTCCTACAATGAGCAGTTCTTC. Its translation is CASSRTGGSYNEQFF.

The chain uses TRBV6-1 and TRBJ2-7; 7 nucleotides agree with TRBD1. The CDR3 extends over 13 amino acids. The V segment lost 7 bases and the J segment 0 bases; nucleotides outside the gene matches: 3. The germline V gene has CDR1 MNHNS and CDR2 SASEGT. The CDR3 coding sequence is TGTGCCAGCACTCCAGGGGGCTCCTACGAGCAGTACTTC. This translates into CASTPGGSYEQYF.

The chain joins TRBV2 to TRBJ2-3; 8 nucleotides agree with TRBD1. CDR3 size: 15 residues. Losses at the gene ends were 6 bases for V and 10 bases for J; bases not matched to a gene: 15. CDR1 SNHLY and CDR2 FYNNEI come from the germline V gene. CDR3 sequence (DNA): TGTGCCAGCAGGGGGCAGGGGGCTCTCCATGGAGCGCAGTATTTT. Residues: CASRGQGALHGAQYF.

The chain couples TRBV30 to TRBJ2-7; no definite D call. This CDR3 is built from 17 residues. The V and J ends lost 3 bases and 0 bases respectively, with 21 bases between them. CDR1 is GTSNPN and CDR2 is SVGIG in the germline V gene (reference sequence). CDR3 sequence (DNA): TGTGCCTGGAGCCCCCCAACTGGGTTTCCAGGCTCCTACGAGCAGTACTTC. Translated: CAWSPPTGFPGSYEQYF.

The chain joins TRBV15 to TRBJ2-5; the D gene could be TRBD1 or TRBD2 (6 bases each). This CDR3 comprises 14 residues. CDR1 and CDR2 from the germline V gene are LNHNV and YYDKDF (reference sequence). V lost 1 base to trimming and J lost 5 bases, with 11 bases between them. CDR3 residues: CATSRVGGRETQYF. The DNA of the CDR3 is TGTGCCACCAGCAGAGTAGGGGGGAGGGAGACCCAGTACTTC.

This clone is a singleton in its sample. The chain carries TRBV4-2 and TRBJ1-2; maybe TRBD1 (6 bases). V was clipped by 3 bases and J by 2 bases, with 31 bases between them. CDR1 is LGHNA and CDR2 is YNFKEQ in the germline V gene. The CDR3 runs 21 residues. CDR3 amino acids: CASSQAIRVEGGGRVNYGYTF. The CDR3 coding sequence is TGTGCCAGCAGCCAGGCCATACGGGTGGAGGGGGGTGGCAGGGTCAACTATGGCTACACCTTC.

V is TRBV5-1 and J is TRBJ2-5; no reliable D call. The CDR3 is 15 amino acids. Germline values: CDR1 SGHRS, CDR2 YFSETQ. V was pared by 0 bases and J by 1 base, with 10 bases between. The CDR3 protein is CASSLASGVQETQYF. The CDR3 bases are TGCGCCAGCAGCTTGGCCTCAGGTGTCCAAGAGACCCAGTACTTC.

This sequence joins TRBV4-2 and TRBJ2-1, with 8 bases identical to TRBD2. Looked up from germline, CDR1 is LGHNA and CDR2 is YNFKEQ. Germline trimming cut 0 bases from V and 4 bases from J; bases unmatched to any gene: 20. CDR3 length: 21 amino acids. The CDR3 reads CASSQDIFVAGGSNFYNEQFF. The CDR3 nucleotides are TGTGCCAGCAGCCAAGATATCTTTGTCGCGGGGGGCTCTAATTTTTACAATGAGCAGTTCTTC.

The chain employs TRBV5-1 and TRBJ1-1; D gene unclear. This CDR3 spans 15 amino acids. Germline CDR1 and CDR2: SGHRS and YFSETQ. V dropped 4 bases and J dropped 7 bases, with 20 bases sitting between them. The CDR3 sequence is CASSPRSLGGNEAFF. The CDR3 DNA follows: TGCGCCAGCAGCCCCCGGTCGCTGGGCGGGAATGAAGCTTTCTTT.

The gene calls are TRBV6-5 and TRBJ1-2; D ambiguous. CDR1 is MNHEY and CDR2 is SVGAGI in the germline V gene. V shed 6 bases and J shed 8 bases, with 16 bases lying between them. The CDR3 extends over 13 amino acids. The CDR3 DNA sequence: TGTGCCAGCAGCCACGATACGCAACGGGGCTACACCTTC. Amino acid sequence: CASSHDTQRGYTF.

CDR3 DNA: TGTGCCAGCAGCCATGAAACTGGACAGGGACAGTACTTC. It is translated as CASSHETGQGQYF. The V call is TRBV14, the J call TRBJ2-7; 8 bases map to TRBD1. Germline V gene lookup returns CDR1 SGHDN and CDR2 FVKESK. CDR3 length: 13 amino acids. J was trimmed by 10 bases and V by 3 bases; bases with no gene match: 8.

The J gene is TRBJ1-5, the V gene TRBV30; D is unclear. V dropped 3 bases and J dropped 6 bases, with 12 bases sitting between them. Looked up from germline, CDR1 is GTSNPN and CDR2 is SVGIG (reference sequence). The CDR3 runs 13 residues. The CDR3 bases are TGTGCCTGGAGGGGAGAGTCGGCTCAGCCCCAGCATTTT. It is translated as CAWRGESAQPQHF.

The chain employs TRBV5-1 and TRBJ2-1; TRBD2 agrees at 9 bases. In germline, CDR1 is SGHRS, CDR2 YFSETQ. CDR3 size: 19 residues. The junction had 11 bases not matched to a gene; V was cut back by 0 bases and J by 1 base. The CDR3 DNA is TGCGCCAGCAGCTTGGATCCGGGACTAGCAGGCGGGTCCTACAATGAGCAGTTCTTC. Protein: CASSLDPGLAGGSYNEQFF.

This clone was observed a single time. The V call is TRBV6-1, the J call TRBJ2-1; D may be TRBD2 (5 bases). From germline, CDR1 is MNHNS and CDR2 SASEGT. With 6 bases removed from V and 3 bases from J, the gap between germline ends came to 15 bases. This CDR3 has 15 amino acids. CDR3 nucleotides: TGTGCCAGCAGAGTTAGCCGGGGAGTCTACAATGAGCAGTTCTTC. Translated, it gives CASRVSRGVYNEQFF.

This clone was counted once. The V call is TRBV19, the J call TRBJ2-3, with D unclear. The V end lost 0 bases, the J end lost 1 base, and 5 bases lay between the germline ends. Germline V gene data show CDR1 as LNHDA and CDR2 as SQIVND (reference sequence). The CDR3 has 14 residues. The CDR3 DNA is TGTGCCAGTAGTATAGACCGGGGCACAGATACGCAGTATTTT. Its protein is CASSIDRGTDTQYF.

The J gene is TRBJ1-1, the V gene TRBV19; TRBD1 is a possible D gene (5 bases). Germline V lookup: CDR1 LNHDA, CDR2 SQIVND (reference sequence). CDR3 length equals 16 residues. V lost 4 bases and J 1 base, leaving 16 bases between the germline ends. Here the CDR3 DNA reads TGTGCCAGTAGTACCGGTAGGCGGGGGGGGAACACTGAAGCTTTCTTT. Translating gives CASSTGRRGGNTEAFF.

The V gene is TRBV5-1, the J gene TRBJ2-1; D is ambiguous. Germline CDR1 is SGHRS and CDR2 is YFSETQ. V was trimmed by 2 bases and J by 8 bases, leaving 8 bases between them. The CDR3 extends over 12 amino acids. The CDR3 region has the DNA TGCGCCAGCAGCTTTTTTGAATATGAGCAGTTCTTC. Its translation is CASSFFEYEQFF.

The V gene is TRBV5-1, the J gene TRBJ2-3, with a weak D call TRBD1 (5 bases). Germline CDR1 SGHRS, CDR2 YFSETQ. This CDR3 has 12 residues. The CDR3, as DNA: TGCGCTACCTCAGGGAACACAGATACGCAGTATTTT. It encodes CATSGNTDTQYF.

This clone showed up just once. This chain links TRBV28 with TRBJ1-2; D unresolved. Trimming took 7 bases from V and 5 from J, leaving 8 bases between them. Germline assignment: CDR1 MDHEN and CDR2 SYDVKM. This CDR3 has 11 amino acids. The CDR3 loop is CASIVEYGYTF. The CDR3 bases are TGTGCCAGCATCGTCGAATATGGCTACACCTTC.

This clone was observed a few times. The chain is built from TRBV7-2 and TRBJ1-6, with TRBD1 matching 9 bases. The CDR3 sequence is 15 residues long. The V gene end was trimmed by 5 bases and the J gene end by 5 bases; junction bases not matched to a gene: 4. The germline V gene encodes CDR1 SGHTA and CDR2 FQGNSA. CDR3 coding DNA: TGTGCCAGCAGCCCGGGACAGGGCGATAATTCACCCCTCCACTTT. Translated, it gives CASSPGQGDNSPLHF.

The V and J genes are TRBV7-8 and TRBJ1-5; D unclear. Germline CDR1 is SGHVS and CDR2 is FQNEAQ. V gave up 5 bases and J gave up 3 bases, with 14 bases separating them. The CDR3 sequence is 15 residues long. In nucleotides, the CDR3 is TGTGCCAGCAGCCCCACCCGGACCCTCAATCAGCCCCAGCATTTT. Its translation is CASSPTRTLNQPQHF.